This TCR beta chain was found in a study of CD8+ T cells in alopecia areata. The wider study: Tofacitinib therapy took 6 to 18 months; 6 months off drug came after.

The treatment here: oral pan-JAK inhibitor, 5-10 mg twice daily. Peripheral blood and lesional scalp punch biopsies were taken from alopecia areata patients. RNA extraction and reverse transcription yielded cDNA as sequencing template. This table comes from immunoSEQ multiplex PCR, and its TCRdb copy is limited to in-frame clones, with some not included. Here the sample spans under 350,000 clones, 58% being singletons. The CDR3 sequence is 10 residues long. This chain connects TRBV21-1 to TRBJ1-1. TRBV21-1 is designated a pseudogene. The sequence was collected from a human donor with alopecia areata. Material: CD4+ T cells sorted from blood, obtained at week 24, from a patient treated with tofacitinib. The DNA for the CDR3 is TGTGCCCGGAGGGGGACTGAAGCTTTCTTT. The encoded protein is CARRGTEAFF.